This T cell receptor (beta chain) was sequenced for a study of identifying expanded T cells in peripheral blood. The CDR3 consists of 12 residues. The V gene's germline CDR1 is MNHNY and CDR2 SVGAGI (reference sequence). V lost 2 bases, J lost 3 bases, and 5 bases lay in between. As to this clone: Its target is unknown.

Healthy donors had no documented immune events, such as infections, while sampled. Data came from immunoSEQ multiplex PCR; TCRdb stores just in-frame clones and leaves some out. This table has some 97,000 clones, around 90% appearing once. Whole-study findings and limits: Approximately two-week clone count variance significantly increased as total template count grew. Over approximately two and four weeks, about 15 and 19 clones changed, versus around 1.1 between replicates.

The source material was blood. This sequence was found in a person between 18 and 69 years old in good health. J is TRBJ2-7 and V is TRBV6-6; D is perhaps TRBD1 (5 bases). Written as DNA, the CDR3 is TGTGCCAGCAGTTACAGGGGCTACGAGCAGTACTTC. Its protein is CASSYRGYEQYF.